Shown below are 4 T cell receptor beta chains from a single sample sequenced in a study of T cell responses to AZD1222 COVID-19 vaccine. The method was immunoSEQ multiplex PCR; TCRdb's version includes in-frame clones alone and lacks a portion of them. The top ten clones hold around 3.5% of a sample with over 120,000 clones, around 93% of them seen once. The sample in question was peripheral blood, obtained 28 days after the second AZD1222 dose. The receptors derive from an adult who received the AZD1222 COVID-19 vaccine.

J is TRBJ1-6 and V is TRBV6-5; 10 bases are shared with TRBD1. CDR1 and CDR2 from the germline V gene are MNHEY and SVGAGI. The CDR3 runs 15 residues. V shed 6 bases, J shed 10 bases, and the junction held 9 bases outside the gene matches. The chain's CDR3 is CASSASGTGDSPLHF. As DNA, the CDR3 is TGTGCCAGCAGCGCGTCCGGGACAGGGGACTCACCCCTCCACTTT.

The chain has TRBV28 and TRBJ1-6, with TRBD1 identical over 10 bases. Germline assignment: CDR1 MDHEN and CDR2 SYDVKM. Germline trimming cut 3 bases from V and 7 bases from J; bases unmatched to any gene: 6. CDR3 size: 16 residues. The CDR3 protein is CASSFRRTGGNSPLHF. The CDR3 coding sequence is TGTGCCAGCAGTTTTAGGCGGACAGGGGGGAATTCACCCCTCCACTTT.

The chain links TRBV27 to TRBJ1-6; TRBD1 matches 12 bases. The germline CDR1 and CDR2 sequences are MNHEY and SMNVEV (reference sequence). J gave up 7 bases and V 6 bases, and 10 bases lay outside the gene matches. This CDR3 region has 17 residues. CDR3 residues: CASRSGTGGIWNSPLHF. In DNA, the CDR3 is TGTGCCAGCAGATCCGGGACAGGGGGCATTTGGAATTCACCCCTCCACTTT.

This chain connects TRBV18 to TRBJ2-5; D gene uncertain. V lost 2 bases and J lost 0, with 1 base in between. CDR3 length equals 12 residues. The germline V gene encodes CDR1 KGHSH and CDR2 LQKENI. The CDR3 coding sequence is TGTGCCAGCTCACCAGACCAAGAGACCCAGTACTTC. Residues: CASSPDQETQYF.